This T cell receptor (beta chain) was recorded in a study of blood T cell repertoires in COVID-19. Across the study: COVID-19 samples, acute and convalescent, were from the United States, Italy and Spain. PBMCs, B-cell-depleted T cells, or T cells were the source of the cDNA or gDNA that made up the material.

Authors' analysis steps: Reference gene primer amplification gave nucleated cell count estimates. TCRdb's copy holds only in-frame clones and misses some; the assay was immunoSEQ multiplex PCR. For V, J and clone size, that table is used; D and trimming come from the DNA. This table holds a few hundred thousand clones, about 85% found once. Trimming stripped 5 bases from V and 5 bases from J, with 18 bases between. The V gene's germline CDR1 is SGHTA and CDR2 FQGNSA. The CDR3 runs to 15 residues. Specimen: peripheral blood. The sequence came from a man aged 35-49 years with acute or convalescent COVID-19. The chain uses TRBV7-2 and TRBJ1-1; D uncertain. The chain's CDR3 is CASSPQRTPGTEAFF. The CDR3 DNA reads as TGTGCCAGCAGCCCCCAAAGGACGCCGGGGACTGAAGCTTTCTTT.